This T cell receptor beta chain appears in the sequencing data of a study of shared clonotypes between healthy human individuals. Regarding the study as a whole: Investigators collected only blood, and repertoires in tissues likely differ. Shared clonotypes: roughly 4.5% naive CD4, around 3.4% naive CD8, roughly 2.4% memory CD4, 0.35% to 0.5% memory CD8.

This CDR3 contains 17 residues. J was trimmed by 0 bases and V by 5 bases; bases with no gene match: 9. Looked up from germline, CDR1 is GTSNPN and CDR2 is SVGIG (reference sequence). Concerning this clone itself: The target antigen is unknown.

CD4+ cell separation produced CD45RA+ naive and CD45RA-negative memory subsets. The data were produced by immunoSEQ multiplex PCR, yet TCRdb's version contains in-frame clones alone and is incomplete. This table has over 1.5 million clones, nearly 99% appearing once. Sequenced: naive CD4+ T cells sorted from blood. Subset indicated: CD45RA+ positively selected. The clonotype originates from a young man in good health. The V call is TRBV30, the J call TRBJ2-4; 11 nucleotides line up with TRBD2. This chain's CDR3 is CAWEVAGGPLAKNIQYF. As DNA, the CDR3 is TGTGCCTGGGAGGTAGCGGGAGGGCCCTTAGCCAAAAACATTCAGTACTTC.